The TCR beta chain described here comes from a study of cytomegalovirus exposure and HLA in healthy donors. The CDR3 spans 14 residues. Germline V gives CDR1 SGDLS, CDR2 YYNGEE. V dropped 3 bases and J dropped 7; count of bases not matched to a gene: 4. Concerning this clone itself: What it recognizes is unknown.

Study-level findings and limits: Rates of TCR association differed by HLA locus in a later analysis, with DRB1 highest and HLA-C lowest. Being indistinguishable, some V segments were excluded, TRBV6-2 and TRBV6-3 among them.

Primers included in the PCR were 60 Vbeta and 13 Jbeta primers. Method: immunoSEQ multiplex PCR; TCRdb's copy keeps in-frame clones and lacks some. Among roughly 290,000 clones listed, around nine tenths were seen once. The sequencing sample was made of PBMCs. The origin of this receptor is a woman aged 18-30 years in good health and CMV-seronegative. The J gene is TRBJ2-1, the V gene TRBV9; 10 bases agree with TRBD2. CDR3 bases: TGTGCCAGCAGCGGACTAGCGGGTATAAATGAGCAGTTCTTC. Translating it yields CASSGLAGINEQFF. The full variable domain, with the rest looked up from reference TRBV9 and TRBJ2-1, is DSGVTQTPKHLITATGQRVTLRCSPRSGDLSVYWYQQSLDQGLQFLIQYYNGEERAKGNILERFSAQQFPDLHSELNLSSLELGDSALYFCASSGLAGINEQFFGPGTRLTVL.